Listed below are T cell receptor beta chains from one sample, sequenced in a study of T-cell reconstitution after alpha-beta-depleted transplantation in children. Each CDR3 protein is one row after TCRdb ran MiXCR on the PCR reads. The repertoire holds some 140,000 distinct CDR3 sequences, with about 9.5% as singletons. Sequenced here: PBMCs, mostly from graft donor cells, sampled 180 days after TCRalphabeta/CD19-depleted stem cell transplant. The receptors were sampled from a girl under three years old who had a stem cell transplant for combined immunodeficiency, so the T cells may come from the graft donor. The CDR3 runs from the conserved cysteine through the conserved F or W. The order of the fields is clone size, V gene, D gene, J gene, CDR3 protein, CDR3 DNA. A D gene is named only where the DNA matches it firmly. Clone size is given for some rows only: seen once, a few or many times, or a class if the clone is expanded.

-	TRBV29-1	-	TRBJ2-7	CSVEVPDGFLTYEQYF	TGCAGCGTTGAAGTACCCGACGGTTTCCTGACCTACGAGCAGTACTTC
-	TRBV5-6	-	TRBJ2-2	CASSLPQWPGELFF	TGTGCCAGCAGCTTGCCACAATGGCCCGGGGAGCTGTTTTTT
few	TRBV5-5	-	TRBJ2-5	CASSRGQPETQYF	TGTGCCAGCAGCAGGGGCCAGCCAGAGACCCAGTACTTC
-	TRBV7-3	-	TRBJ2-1	CASSSPGGTQFF	TGTGCCAGCAGCTCCCCAGGCGGGACCCAGTTCTTC
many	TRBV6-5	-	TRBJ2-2	CASSYRVAATGELFF	TGTGCCAGCAGTTACCGGGTAGCGGCGACCGGGGAGCTGTTTTTT
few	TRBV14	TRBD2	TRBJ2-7	CASSQGGGAYEQYF	TGTGCCAGCAGCCAAGGCGGGGGGGCCTACGAGCAGTACTTC
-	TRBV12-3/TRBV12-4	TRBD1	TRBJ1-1	CASRPTPRGLISNTEAFF	TGTGCCAGCAGACCTACCCCCAGGGGGCTTATATCGAACACTGAAGCTTTCTTT
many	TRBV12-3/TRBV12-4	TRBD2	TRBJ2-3	CASSLYAGGINTDTQYF	TGTGCCAGCAGTTTATATGCCGGGGGGATAAATACAGATACGCAGTATTTT
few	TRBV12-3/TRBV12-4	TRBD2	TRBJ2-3	CASSFSGISTDTQYF	TGTGCCAGCAGTTTTAGCGGGATAAGCACAGATACGCAGTATTTT
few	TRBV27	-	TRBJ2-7	CASSFVGYEQYF	TGTGCCAGCAGTTTCGTCGGCTACGAGCAGTACTTC
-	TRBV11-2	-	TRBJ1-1	CASTTYLGVNTEAFF	TGTGCCAGCACCACCTACCTCGGGGTGAACACTGAAGCTTTCTTT
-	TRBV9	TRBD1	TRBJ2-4	CASSVVDRGRAKNIQYF	TGTGCCAGCAGCGTAGTGGACAGGGGGAGAGCCAAAAACATTCAGTACTTC
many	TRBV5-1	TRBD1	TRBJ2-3	CASSFLTGVTDTQYF	TGCGCCAGCAGCTTCTTGACAGGGGTTACAGATACGCAGTATTTT
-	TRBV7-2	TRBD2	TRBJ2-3	CASSSTSGGTDTQYF	TGTGCCAGCAGTTCAACTAGCGGGGGAACAGATACGCAGTATTTT
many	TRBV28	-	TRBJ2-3	CASSLLSDGGGGRDTQYF	TGTGCCAGCAGTTTGCTTAGTGATGGGGGAGGGGGCCGGGATACGCAGTATTTT
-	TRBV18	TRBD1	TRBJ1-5	CASSSGQGAQPQHF	TGTGCCAGCTCATCTGGACAGGGGGCCCAGCCCCAGCATTTT
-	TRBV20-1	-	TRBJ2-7	CSAEDGRGYEQYF	TGCAGTGCGGAAGACGGTAGGGGCTACGAGCAGTACTTC
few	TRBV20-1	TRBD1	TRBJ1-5	CSANRDRGRGGNQPQHF	TGCAGTGCTAATAGGGACAGGGGGCGCGGAGGCAATCAGCCCCAGCATTTT
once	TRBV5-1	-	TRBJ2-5	CSSTRGGAETQYF	TGCTCCAGCACCCGAGGGGGGGCAGAGACCCAGTACTTC
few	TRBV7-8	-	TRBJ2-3	CASSPLQRTSTDTQYF	TGTGCCAGCAGCCCCCTCCAGCGTACTAGCACAGATACGCAGTATTTT
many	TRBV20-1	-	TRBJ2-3	CSARDYSGGVTDTQYF	TGCAGTGCTAGAGATTATAGCGGAGGAGTGACAGATACGCAGTATTTT
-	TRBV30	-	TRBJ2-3	CAWSSGQPDTQYF	TGTGCCTGGAGCTCGGGACAACCAGATACGCAGTATTTT
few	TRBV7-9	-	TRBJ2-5	CASSLALKETQYF	TGTGCCAGCAGCTTAGCCCTCAAAGAGACCCAGTACTTC
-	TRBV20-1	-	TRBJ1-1	CSARWAGQNTEAFF	TGCAGTGCTAGGTGGGCAGGCCAGAACACTGAAGCTTTCTTT
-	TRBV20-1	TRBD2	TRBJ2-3	CSASGLAAYTQYF	TGCAGTGCGTCGGGACTAGCGGCCTATACGCAGTATTTT
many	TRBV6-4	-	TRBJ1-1	CASSEGRGTEAFF	TGTGCCAGCAGTGAGGGCCGCGGCACTGAAGCTTTCTTT
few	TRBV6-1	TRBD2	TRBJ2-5	CASRREGQGETQYF	TGTGCCAGCAGAAGGGAGGGCCAAGGAGAGACCCAGTACTTC
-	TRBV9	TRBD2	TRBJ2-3	CASSVGGGPPTDTQYF	TGTGCCAGCAGCGTCGGGGGGGGGCCCCCCACAGATACGCAGTATTTT
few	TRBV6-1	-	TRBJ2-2	CASYRTANTGELFF	TGTGCCAGCTATAGGACAGCGAACACCGGGGAGCTGTTTTTT
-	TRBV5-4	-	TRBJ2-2	CASRSDSKNTGELFF	TGTGCCAGCAGATCAGACAGCAAGAACACCGGGGAGCTGTTTTTT
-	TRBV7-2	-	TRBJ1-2	CASSRQGLFSYTF	TGTGCCAGCAGCCGCCAGGGATTATTTAGCTACACCTTC
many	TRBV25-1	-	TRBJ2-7	CASSDLRGGPYSYEQYF	TGTGCCAGCAGTGATCTACGTGGCGGCCCTTACTCCTACGAGCAGTACTTC
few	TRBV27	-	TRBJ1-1	CASSPIGGKNTEAFF	TGTGCCAGCAGCCCAATTGGGGGTAAGAACACTGAAGCTTTCTTT
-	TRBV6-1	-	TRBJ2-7	CASSRDSRRYEQYF	TGTGCCAGCAGCAGGGACTCTCGGAGATACGAGCAGTACTTC
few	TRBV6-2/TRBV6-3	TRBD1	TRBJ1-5	CASSWDRQPQHF	TGTGCCAGCAGTTGGGACAGGCAGCCCCAGCATTTT
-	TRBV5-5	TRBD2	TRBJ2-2	CASSNGLAGGVSTGELFF	TGTGCCAGCAGCAATGGACTAGCGGGGGGGGTGAGCACCGGGGAGCTGTTTTTT
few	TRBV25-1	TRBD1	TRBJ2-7	CATRPWEGTVGYEQYF	TGTGCCACACGCCCTTGGGAAGGGACAGTAGGCTACGAGCAGTACTTC
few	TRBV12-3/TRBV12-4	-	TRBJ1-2	CASILRETGNRGYTF	TGTGCCAGCATTTTACGGGAGACGGGAAACCGTGGCTACACCTTC
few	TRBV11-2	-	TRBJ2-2	CASRAGTVNTGELFF	TGTGCCAGCAGGGCCGGGACCGTGAACACCGGGGAGCTGTTTTTT
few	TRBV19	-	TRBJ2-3	CASSYPRGTDTQYF	TGTGCCAGTAGTTACCCCCGAGGGACAGATACGCAGTATTTT
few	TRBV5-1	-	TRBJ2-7	CASSLRGYWEGQGIYEQYF	TGCGCCAGCAGCTTGAGAGGCTATTGGGAGGGCCAGGGGATCTACGAGCAGTACTTC
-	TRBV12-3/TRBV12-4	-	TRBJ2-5	CASRGTWETQYF	TGTGCCAGCAGGGGGACATGGGAGACCCAGTACTTC
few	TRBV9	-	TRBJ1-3	CASSVEWADTIYF	TGTGCCAGCAGCGTAGAATGGGCCGACACCATATATTTT
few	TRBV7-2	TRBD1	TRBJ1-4	CASSRTGGEKLFF	TGTGCCAGCAGTCGGACAGGTGGGGAAAAACTGTTTTTT
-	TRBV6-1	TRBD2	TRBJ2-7	CASMSGVAGEQYF	TGTGCCAGCATGAGCGGGGTGGCAGGCGAGCAGTACTTC
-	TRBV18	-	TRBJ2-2	CASSTSRASNTGELFF	TGTGCCAGCTCGACCTCCAGGGCGTCTAACACCGGGGAGCTGTTTTTT
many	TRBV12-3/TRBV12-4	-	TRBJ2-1	CATRDFSYNEQFF	TGTGCCACCCGGGACTTCTCCTACAATGAGCAGTTCTTC
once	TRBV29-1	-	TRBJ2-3	CSVGARGSDTQYF	TGCAGCGTTGGGGCTAGGGGCTCAGATACGCAGTATTTT